This T cell receptor (beta chain) stems from a study of blood T cell repertoires in COVID-19. The table came from immunoSEQ multiplex PCR; TCRdb's copy has only in-frame clones and leaves some out. Here the sample spans fewer than 300,000 clones, roughly four fifths being singletons. From germline, CDR1 is SEHNR and CDR2 FQNEAQ (reference sequence). The ends lost 0 bases at V and 2 bases at J; junction bases unmatched: 14. CDR3 length: 19 residues. The receptor comes from a person between 65 and 79 years old with COVID-19, enrolled during active disease. Sequencing used peripheral blood. V and J are TRBV7-9 and TRBJ2-3; 7 bases are a match to TRBD2. In nucleotides, the CDR3 is TGTGCCAGCAGCTTAGCACGGGGGTCCCCGCGGGGGAACACAGATACGCAGTATTTT. As protein: CASSLARGSPRGNTDTQYF.